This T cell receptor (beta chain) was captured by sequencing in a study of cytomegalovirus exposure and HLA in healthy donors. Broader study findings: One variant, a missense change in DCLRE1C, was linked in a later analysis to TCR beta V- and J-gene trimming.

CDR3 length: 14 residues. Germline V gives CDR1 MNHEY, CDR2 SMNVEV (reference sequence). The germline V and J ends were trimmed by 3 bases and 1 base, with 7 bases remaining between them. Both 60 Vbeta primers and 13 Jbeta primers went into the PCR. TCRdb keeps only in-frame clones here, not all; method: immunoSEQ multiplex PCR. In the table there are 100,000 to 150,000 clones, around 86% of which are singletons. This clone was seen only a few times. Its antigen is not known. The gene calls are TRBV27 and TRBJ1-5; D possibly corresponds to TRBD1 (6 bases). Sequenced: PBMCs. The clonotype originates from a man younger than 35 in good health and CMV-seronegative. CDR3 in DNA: TGTGCCAGCAGTTTTGACAGGAGCAATCAGCCCCAGCATTTT. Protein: CASSFDRSNQPQHF.